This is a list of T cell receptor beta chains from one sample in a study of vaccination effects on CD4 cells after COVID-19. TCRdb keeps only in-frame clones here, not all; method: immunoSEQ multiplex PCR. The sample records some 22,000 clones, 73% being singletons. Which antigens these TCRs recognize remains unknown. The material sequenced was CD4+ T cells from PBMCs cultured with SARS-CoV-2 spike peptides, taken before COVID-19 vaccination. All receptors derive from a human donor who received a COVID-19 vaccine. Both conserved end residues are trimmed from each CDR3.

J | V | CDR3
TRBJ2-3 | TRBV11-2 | ASSLIRVSTDTQY
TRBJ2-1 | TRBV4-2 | ASSQDGPPGLASIEQF
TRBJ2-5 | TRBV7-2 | ASSPSMPQETQY
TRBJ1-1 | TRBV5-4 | ASSLRRGLNTEAF
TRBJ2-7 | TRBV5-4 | ASSLGRGGSSYEQY
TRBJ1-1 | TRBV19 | ASSPRSTLSGTEAF
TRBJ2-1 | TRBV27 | ASSSWTISSYNEQF
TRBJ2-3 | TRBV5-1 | ASAALGRDTQY
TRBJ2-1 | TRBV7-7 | ASSPVSPPPGEQF
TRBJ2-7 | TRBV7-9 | ASSAVWSYEQY
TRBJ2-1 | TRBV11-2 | ASSLGLAGVNEQF
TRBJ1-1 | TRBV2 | ASSATVWTEAF
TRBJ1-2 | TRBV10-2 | ASSGGTANYGYT
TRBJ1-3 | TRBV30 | AWSVTNTIY
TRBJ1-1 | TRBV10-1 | ASSSDKNTEAF
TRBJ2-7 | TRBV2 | ASSEEQGVAYEQY
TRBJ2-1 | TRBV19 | ASSILDSGRFSAEQF
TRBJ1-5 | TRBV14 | ASSLRGDGNQPQH
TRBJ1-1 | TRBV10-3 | AISGTGDTEAF
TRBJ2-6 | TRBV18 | ASSRTGALSSGANVLT
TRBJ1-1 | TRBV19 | ASAGQIVNTEAF
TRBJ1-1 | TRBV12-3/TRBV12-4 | ASSLGGGGEAF
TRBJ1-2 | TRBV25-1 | ASSENSRGYT